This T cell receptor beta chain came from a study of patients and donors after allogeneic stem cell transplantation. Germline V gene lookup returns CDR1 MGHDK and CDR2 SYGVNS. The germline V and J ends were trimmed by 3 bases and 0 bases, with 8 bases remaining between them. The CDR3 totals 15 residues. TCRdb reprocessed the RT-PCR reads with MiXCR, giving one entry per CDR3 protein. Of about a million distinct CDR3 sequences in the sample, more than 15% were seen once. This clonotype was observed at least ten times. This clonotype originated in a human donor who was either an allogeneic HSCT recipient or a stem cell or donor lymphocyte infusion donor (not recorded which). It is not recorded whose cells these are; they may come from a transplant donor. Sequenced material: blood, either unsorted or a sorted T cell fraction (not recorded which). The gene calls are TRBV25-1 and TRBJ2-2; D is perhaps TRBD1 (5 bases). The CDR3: CASSDTTANTGELFF. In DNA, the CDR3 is TGTGCCAGCAGTGATACGACAGCGAACACCGGGGAGCTGTTTTTT.